Listed here are 32 T cell receptor beta chains from one sample, sequenced in a study of identical twins. TCRdb ran MiXCR on the 5' RACE reads and lists one entry per CDR3 protein. Seen here are approximately 890,000 distinct CDR3 sequences, 9% to 15% observed once, and the top ten hold around 1.5%. These sequences were also reported in another study, on yellow fever vaccine responses in identical twins.

The sequenced material came from PBMCs. The receptors stem from a woman aged 18 to 35 in good health.

This clonotype was observed a few times. The genes are TRBV10-3 and TRBJ2-7; D remains ambiguous. The CDR3 totals 13 residues. With 4 bases removed from V and 3 bases from J, the gap between germline ends came to 10 bases. Germline values: CDR1 ENHRY, CDR2 SYGVKD. CDR3: CAISGLVNYEQYF. The CDR3 DNA is TGTGCCATCAGTGGTCTTGTAAACTACGAGCAGTACTTC.

This chain uses TRBV10-3 with TRBJ2-1; D is undetermined. Between the trimmed V and J ends, which lost 6 bases and 0 bases, there was a span of 24 bases. The CDR3 is made up of 19 amino acids. Germline V gene sequence: CDR1 ENHRY, CDR2 SYGVKD. The chain's CDR3 is CAIRRWSVTFSHSYNEQFF. In DNA form, the CDR3 reads TGTGCCATCAGGAGGTGGAGCGTAACCTTCTCTCACTCCTACAATGAGCAGTTCTTC.

V gene TRBV5-1 combines with J gene TRBJ1-4; D perhaps matches TRBD1 (6 bases). Trimming left V 4 bases short and J 7 bases short, with 14 bases between. The CDR3 extends over 14 amino acids. Per the germline V gene, CDR1 is SGHRS and CDR2 is YFSETQ. The CDR3 loop reads CASSPQGDGEKLFF. The CDR3 DNA follows: TGCGCCAGCAGCCCACAGGGAGACGGTGAAAAACTGTTTTTT.

Ten or more counts support this clonotype. This sequence joins TRBV3-1 and TRBJ1-1; D unresolved. There are 14 residues in the CDR3. Per germline, CDR1 LGHDT and CDR2 YNNKEL (reference sequence). V gave up 0 bases and J gave up 4 bases, with 9 bases separating them. The CDR3 protein is CASSQERTATEAFF. The DNA for the CDR3 is TGTGCCAGCAGCCAAGAAAGGACGGCCACTGAAGCTTTCTTT.

This chain links TRBV20-1 with TRBJ2-7; 7 positions match TRBD2. The CDR3 consists of 13 residues. Trimming at V came to 7 bases and at J to 3 bases, leaving 9 bases not matched to a gene. CDR1 and CDR2 (germline): DFQATT, SNEGSKA (reference sequence). The DNA of the CDR3 is TGCAGTGTACCCCTCGCGGGGGACTACGAGCAGTACGTC. Translation gives CSVPLAGDYEQYV.

This clonotype was observed a few times. The J gene is TRBJ1-2, the V gene TRBV20-1; D ambiguous. Germline values: CDR1 DFQATT, CDR2 SNEGSKA (reference sequence). Trimming removed 2 bases at V and 5 bases at J, with 12 bases between. The CDR3 sequence is 13 residues long. In DNA, the CDR3 is TGCAGTGCTAGACCAACCGCCGAGTATGGCTACACCTTC. This sequence encodes CSARPTAEYGYTF.

A few counts support this clonotype. The CDR3 DNA sequence: TGCAGCGTTGTGGCTACGCAACCCATTGAGCAGTTCTTC. Its translation is CSVVATQPIEQFF. V is TRBV29-1 and J is TRBJ2-1; no clear D gene. This CDR3 has 13 amino acids. Germline CDR1 is SQVTM and CDR2 is ANQGSEA. V was trimmed by 4 bases and J by 9 bases, leaving 16 bases between them.

This chain uses TRBV2 with TRBJ2-5; D call uncertain. Germline-derived CDR1 and CDR2 are SNHLY and FYNNEI. Trimming cost V 6 bases and J 3 bases, with 14 bases left between them. The CDR3 runs 14 residues. CDR3 amino acids: CASRIWQNKETQYF. The DNA of the CDR3 is TGTGCCAGCAGAATATGGCAGAACAAAGAGACCCAGTACTTC.

This chain uses TRBV12-3 or TRBV12-4 with TRBJ1-1; D gene unclear. Trimming shortened V by 5 bases and J by 5 bases, and 18 bases separated the two germline ends. There are 15 residues in the CDR3. CDR3 amino acids: CASSVTSLVGTEAFF. CDR3 bases: TGTGCCAGCAGTGTAACCTCCCTCGTAGGAACTGAAGCTTTCTTT.

Details on this clonotype: The junction and the germline gene differ at one end; a read error may be behind it. The rearrangement uses TRBV3-1 and TRBJ2-2, with 11 bases aligning to TRBD2. The CDR3 runs to 19 residues. Germline CDR1 LGHDT, CDR2 YNNKEL (reference sequence). The CDR3 here is CACSATSGVYPTRRGELFF. The CDR3 nucleotides are TGTGCCTGCAGCGCGACTAGCGGGGTCTATCCTACACGTAGGGGGGAGCTGTTTTTT.

The J gene is TRBJ2-7, the V gene TRBV20-1; TRBD2 matches at 9 bases. The CDR3 runs 14 residues. V shed 3 bases, J shed 2 bases, and the junction held 5 bases outside the gene matches. Per germline, CDR1 DFQATT and CDR2 SNEGSKA (reference sequence). CDR3 bases: TGCAGTGCTAGTGCGGCTAGCGGGGCCTACGAGCAGTACTTC. Protein: CSASAASGAYEQYF.

This clonotype was seen only a few times. The gene calls are TRBV6-4 and TRBJ1-1; 11 bases align to TRBD1. V was pared by 5 bases and J by 7 bases, with 3 bases of the junction left unmatched. Per the germline V gene, CDR1 is MRHNA and CDR2 is SNTAGT. The CDR3 runs to 13 residues. The CDR3 is CASSWDRGFEAFF. DNA for the CDR3: TGTGCCAGCAGTTGGGACAGGGGGTTTGAAGCTTTCTTT.

This clonotype appeared a few times. The V call is TRBV13, the J call TRBJ2-3, with a weak D call TRBD2 (5 bases). Deletions cut 5 bases from V and 4 bases from J, with 19 bases between. There are 16 residues in the CDR3. Germline values: CDR1 PRHDT, CDR2 FYEKMQ (reference sequence). The CDR3 loop is CASSPGFLMKADTQYF. DNA for the CDR3: TGTGCCAGCAGCCCGGGATTTTTAATGAAGGCAGATACGCAGTATTTT.

There are a few counts of this clonotype. The V call is TRBV14, the J call TRBJ2-7; 8 bases line up with TRBD1. The length of the CDR3 is 17 residues. V trimming: 1 base; J trimming: 1 base; junction bases outside the gene matches: 9. CDR1 is SGHDN, CDR2 FVKESK, per germline. This CDR3 is CASSQGHWDRMSYEQYF. CDR3 nucleotide sequence: TGTGCCAGCAGCCAAGGTCATTGGGACAGGATGTCCTACGAGCAGTACTTC. Complete variable domain (other parts from reference TRBV14 and TRBJ2-7): EAGVTQFPSHSVIEKGQTVTLRCDPISGHDNLYWYRRVMGKEIKFLLHFVKESKQDESGMPNNRFLAERTGGTYSTLKVQPAELEDSGVYFCASSQGHWDRMSYEQYFGPGTRLTVT.

There are many counts of this clonotype. The chain employs TRBV6-5 and TRBJ2-2; D is possibly TRBD1 (5 bases). CDR1 and CDR2 (germline): MNHEY, SVGAGI. The CDR3 totals 13 residues. The germline V and J ends were trimmed by 3 bases and 6 bases, with 8 bases remaining between them. CDR3 in DNA: TGTGCCAGCAGTTATTCAGGGTCCGGGGAGCTGTTTTTT. Its protein is CASSYSGSGELFF.

The V and J genes are TRBV10-3 and TRBJ2-1; D may be TRBD2 (5 bases). The CDR3 has 13 residues. With 2 bases removed from V and 11 bases from J, the gap between germline ends came to 13 bases. Germline-derived CDR1 and CDR2 are ENHRY and SYGVKD. CDR3 in DNA: TGTGCCATCAGTGAGGCCTTCGGCGGGCAGCAGTTCTTC. Translated, it gives CAISEAFGGQQFF.

This chain connects TRBV19 to TRBJ2-3; TRBD2 matches 7 bases. Germline CDR1 LNHDA, CDR2 SQIVND (reference sequence). Germline trimming cut 5 bases from V and 2 bases from J; bases unmatched to any gene: 10. The CDR3 runs 16 residues. CDR3 sequence: CASSSLAAPPTDTQYF. The DNA for the CDR3 is TGTGCCAGTAGTTCCCTAGCGGCACCACCCACAGATACGCAGTATTTT.

This clonotype was counted many times. This sequence joins TRBV7-9 and TRBJ2-1; TRBD2 aligns across 7 bases. The CDR3 sequence is 15 residues long. V gave up 1 base and J gave up 3 bases; unmatched junction bases: 3. Germline-derived CDR1 and CDR2 are SEHNR and FQNEAQ (reference sequence). The CDR3 loop is CASSLDGGGYNEQFF. CDR3 coding DNA: TGTGCCAGCAGCTTAGACGGCGGGGGCTACAATGAGCAGTTCTTC.

This rearrangement joins TRBV7-9 to TRBJ2-3; D may be TRBD2 (6 bases). Per germline, CDR1 SEHNR and CDR2 FQNEAQ (reference sequence). Trimming took 5 bases from V and 5 from J, leaving 14 bases between them. The CDR3 totals 14 residues. In DNA, the CDR3 is TGTGCCAGCAGCCTGCTTGTGGGAGGAGATACGCAGTATTTT. It codes for CASSLLVGGDTQYF.

This clonotype was counted many times. J is TRBJ2-3 and V is TRBV10-3; D is unresolved. Per the germline V gene, CDR1 is ENHRY and CDR2 is SYGVKD. The V end lost 4 bases, the J end lost 1 base, and 15 bases lay between the germline ends. There are 16 residues in the CDR3. DNA of the CDR3: TGTGCCATCAGTGGGGTTAGCCTAGAGGGCACAGATACGCAGTATTTT. Amino acid sequence: CAISGVSLEGTDTQYF.

The chain employs TRBV27 and TRBJ1-3; D gene ambiguous. The CDR3 runs 16 residues. CDR1 is MNHEY, CDR2 SMNVEV, per germline (reference sequence). The V and J ends lost 2 bases and 0 bases respectively, with 11 bases between them. In DNA, the CDR3 is TGTGCCAGCAGTTTAAAGGCTATCTCCTCTGGAAACACCATATATTTT. It codes for CASSLKAISSGNTIYF.

This chain links TRBV6-2 or TRBV6-3 with TRBJ2-7; no clear D. Germline V gene data show CDR1 as MNHEY and CDR2 as SVGEGT. The length of the CDR3 is 13 residues. Deletions cut 2 bases from V and 1 base from J, with 6 bases between. CDR3 loop: CASSYGPSYEQYF. Written as DNA, the CDR3 is TGTGCCAGCAGTTACGGCCCTTCCTACGAGCAGTACTTC.

The genes are TRBV25-1 and TRBJ2-1; TRBD1 might be the D (6 bases). The germline CDR1 and CDR2 sequences are MGHDK and SYGVNS. The CDR3 is 15 residues long. V lost 9 bases and J lost 7, with 22 bases in between. The DNA for the CDR3 is TGTGCCAGTGAAACGACAGGAGCCACGAAAAATGAGCAGTTCTTC. It specifies CASETTGATKNEQFF.

This clonotype was detected ten times or more. This rearrangement joins TRBV5-1 to TRBJ1-1, with 7 bases lining up with TRBD1. This CDR3 has 16 residues. The germline V gene encodes CDR1 SGHRS and CDR2 YFSETQ. The V and J ends lost 0 bases and 1 base, in that order; junction bases with no gene match: 6. CDR3 DNA: TGCGCCAGCAGCTTGGACAGGGGCGCGGGGAACACTGAAGCTTTCTTT. Translation: CASSLDRGAGNTEAFF.

This clonotype was observed many times. At one end, the junction sequence differs from germline, possibly due to a read error. The chain couples TRBV10-3 to TRBJ1-1; 7 nucleotides align to TRBD1. Germline lookup yields CDR1 ENHRY and CDR2 SYGVKD. This CDR3 comprises 12 residues. The CDR3 DNA reads TGTGCCACCAGAGGGACGGGACAGACTTCCCACTTT. It is translated as CATRGTGQTSHF.

This clonotype was detected only a few times. The gene calls are TRBV6-5 and TRBJ1-3, with D hard to call. The CDR3 has 16 residues. Per germline, CDR1 MNHEY and CDR2 SVGAGI. V was clipped by 0 bases and J by 0 bases, with 9 bases between them. CDR3 in DNA: TGTGCCAGCAGTTACTCGGGAGAAAACTCTGGAAACACCATATATTTT. Its translation: CASSYSGENSGNTIYF.

V is TRBV29-1 and J is TRBJ2-1; D not resolved. CDR1 is SQVTM and CDR2 is ANQGSEA in the germline V gene. The CDR3 contains 15 residues. Trimming took off 0 bases at V and 4 bases at J, with 13 bases between the two ends. The CDR3 bases are TGCAGCGTTGAAGACGGAGAGGAACGATACAATGAGCAGTTCTTC. Translation: CSVEDGEERYNEQFF.

The chain carries TRBV7-8 and TRBJ2-5; D unclear. Germline loops: CDR1 SGHVS, CDR2 FQNEAQ. CDR3 size: 15 residues. The V end was cut by 5 bases, the J end by 1 base, with 14 bases between. DNA of the CDR3: TGTGCCAGCAGCCCCGAGGATCGGTTCCAAGAGACCCAGTACTTC. Its protein is CASSPEDRFQETQYF.

The chain combines TRBV6-5 with TRBJ2-1; possibly TRBD1 for D (6 bases). The germline V and J ends were trimmed by 0 bases and 2 bases, with 14 bases remaining between them. The CDR3 runs to 17 residues. Germline V CDR1 and CDR2: MNHEY, SVGAGI. CDR3 sequence (DNA): TGTGCCAGCAGTTACTCGGTTCGGTGGGGGCCCTACAATGAGCAGTTCTTC. The encoded protein is CASSYSVRWGPYNEQFF.

This clonotype was counted at least ten times. The chain employs TRBV6-5 and TRBJ2-1, with 10 bases identical to TRBD2. Germline V CDR1 and CDR2: MNHEY, SVGAGI. V gave up 2 bases and J gave up 8 bases; unmatched junction bases: 6. The CDR3 covers 15 residues. CDR3 loop: CASSYAGLAGDEQFF. CDR3 nucleotide sequence: TGTGCCAGCAGTTACGCTGGGCTAGCGGGAGATGAGCAGTTCTTC.

This clonotype was seen more than once but under ten times. The chain couples TRBV28 to TRBJ2-3, with D possibly matching TRBD1 (6 bases). The CDR3 extends over 19 amino acids. Trimming took off 7 bases at V and 4 bases at J, with 30 bases between the two ends. Germline V lookup: CDR1 MDHEN, CDR2 SYDVKM. The DNA for the CDR3 is TGTGCCAGCACTACTTCAGAAGGGACAAAAAAACACAAGGCAGATACGCAGTATTTT. Translating gives CASTTSEGTKKHKADTQYF.

The chain employs TRBV5-1 and TRBJ1-1, with D possibly matching TRBD1 (5 bases). The CDR3 loop spans 16 amino acids. The V gene lost 2 bases and the J gene lost 5 bases, with 19 bases spanning the gap. Germline loops: CDR1 SGHRS, CDR2 YFSETQ. DNA for the CDR3: TGCGCCAGCAGCTTTACCCCTGAGGGGCGCAAGACTGAAGCTTTCTTT. Protein: CASSFTPEGRKTEAFF.